The 24 T cell receptor beta chains below come from one sample, sequenced in a study of blood T cell repertoires in COVID-19. The method was immunoSEQ multiplex PCR; TCRdb's version includes in-frame clones alone and lacks a portion of them. Counted here are 430,000 or so clones, roughly 90% occurring once; the ten biggest clones make up approximately 1.5%. The sequencing sample was made of PBMCs or T cells enriched from blood (not recorded which). Every receptor here comes from a woman aged 18-30 years who had been exposed to COVID-19.

The chain has TRBV18 and TRBJ1-4; maybe TRBD1 (6 bases). The V end was cut by 3 bases, the J end by 3 bases, with 14 bases between. Germline V gene sequence: CDR1 KGHSH, CDR2 LQKENI. The CDR3 is 16 residues long. CDR3 protein: CASSPRGGSANEKLFF. Written as DNA, the CDR3 is TGTGCCAGCTCACCTCGAGGGGGTAGCGCTAATGAAAAACTGTTTTTT.

The chain couples TRBV3-1 (or the pseudogene TRBV3-2) to TRBJ2-1; 13 nucleotides match TRBD2. Trimming at V came to 0 bases and at J to 8 bases, leaving 7 bases not matched to a gene. The germline gives CDR1 LGHDT, CDR2 YNNKEL (reference sequence). The CDR3 covers 17 residues. This chain's CDR3 is CASSQEEGGLAGDEQFF. CDR3 nucleotides: TGTGCCAGCAGCCAAGAGGAGGGAGGACTAGCGGGGGATGAGCAGTTCTTC.

The genes are TRBV5-4 and TRBJ1-1; D uncertain. V dropped 4 bases and J dropped 2 bases, with 15 bases sitting between them. Germline V CDR1 and CDR2: SGHNT, YYREEE (reference sequence). The CDR3 runs to 15 residues. CDR3: CASSPNGVSNTEAFF. CDR3 sequence (DNA): TGTGCCAGCAGCCCCAACGGAGTGAGTAACACTGAAGCTTTCTTT.

The chain carries TRBV7-9 and TRBJ1-3; D not certain. The CDR3 totals 14 residues. Germline V lookup: CDR1 SEHNR, CDR2 FQNEAQ (reference sequence). The V and J ends lost 5 bases and 7 bases respectively, with 15 bases between them. The CDR3 bases are TGTGCCAGCAGCAGCGGGCCACATGGGAACACCATATATTTT. This translates into CASSSGPHGNTIYF. Full variable domain (outside the CDR3, taken from reference TRBV7-9 and TRBJ1-3): DTGVSQNPRHKITKRGQNVTFRCDPISEHNRLYWYRQTLGQGPEFLTYFQNEAQLEKSRLLSDRFSAERPKGSFSTLEIQRTEQGDSAMYLCASSSGPHGNTIYFGEGSWLTVV.

This chain connects TRBV4-3 to TRBJ1-2, with 7 bases that match TRBD1. Per the germline V gene, CDR1 is LGHNA and CDR2 is YSLEER. V lost 4 bases, J lost 4 bases, and 9 bases stayed unmatched. The CDR3 has 15 residues. CDR3 loop: CASSPAQGGPYGYTF. The CDR3 nucleotides read TGCGCCAGCAGCCCGGCGCAGGGGGGCCCCTATGGCTACACCTTC.

This rearrangement joins TRBV4-1 to TRBJ2-1; possibly TRBD1 for D (6 bases). V was shortened by 1 base and J by 1 base, with 11 bases between the two germline ends. This CDR3 contains 16 residues. Germline V CDR1 and CDR2: MGHRA, YSYEKL. This CDR3 reads CASSQGAQGSYNEQFF. The CDR3 DNA is TGCGCCAGCAGCCAAGGGGCCCAGGGGTCCTACAATGAGCAGTTCTTC.

As to this clone: The junction differs from germline at one of its ends, possibly a read error. The CDR3 protein is CASSFITGRRWGYTF. For the CDR3, the DNA is TGTGCTAGCAGCTTTATTACCGGGAGACGCTGGGGCTACACCTTC. V gene TRBV7-7 combines with J gene TRBJ1-2; no definite D call. Per germline, CDR1 SSHAT and CDR2 FNYEAQ (reference sequence). This CDR3 has 15 residues.

This clone was observed a handful of times. This chain links TRBV3-1 (or the pseudogene TRBV3-2) with TRBJ2-7; TRBD1 is a possible D gene (6 bases). Trimming took off 4 bases at V and 6 bases at J, with 13 bases between the two ends. The germline V gene has CDR1 LGHDT and CDR2 YNNKEL (reference sequence). The CDR3 is made up of 13 amino acids. This CDR3 is CASSRTGTGEQYF. CDR3 nucleotide sequence: TGTGCCAGCAGCCGAACAGGGACGGGCGAGCAGTACTTC.

The CDR3 DNA is TGTGCCAGCAGCTCGACAGGGACCGAGCAGTACTTC. This codes for CASSSTGTEQYF. The chain uses TRBV7-6 and TRBJ2-7; 7 positions agree with TRBD1. V shed 4 bases, J shed 6 bases, and the junction held 3 bases outside the gene matches. Germline V gene lookup returns CDR1 SGHVS and CDR2 FNYEAQ. This CDR3 region has 12 residues.

The chain joins TRBV10-2 to TRBJ2-5; 11 bases are shared with TRBD2. With V trimmed by 6 bases and J by 2 bases, 2 bases remained unmatched. Germline V lookup: CDR1 WSHSY, CDR2 SAAADI. The CDR3 has 14 amino acids. The CDR3 protein is CASRGLAEQETQYF. As DNA, the CDR3 is TGCGCCAGCAGGGGACTAGCGGAACAAGAGACCCAGTACTTC.

In regard to this clone: At one boundary the junction diverges from the germline segment, which might be a read error. V gene TRBV28 combines with J gene TRBJ2-6; perhaps TRBD1 as D (5 bases). In germline, CDR1 is MDHEN, CDR2 SYDVKM. CDR3 length equals 18 residues. Written as DNA, the CDR3 is TGTGCCAGCAGTTACTTTTCGGACACCGCCTCTGAGGCCAACGTCCTGACTTTC. Its protein product is CASSYFSDTASEANVLTF.

The chain combines TRBV30 with TRBJ1-6; 9 bases agree with TRBD1. Trimming cost V 6 bases and J 7 bases; bases outside gene matches: 1. In germline, CDR1 is GTSNPN, CDR2 SVGIG (reference sequence). The CDR3 loop spans 12 amino acids. CDR3 DNA: TGTGCCTGCGGGACAGGGAATTCACCCCTCCACTTT. It yields the protein CACGTGNSPLHF.

The chain is built from TRBV18 and TRBJ2-1; 11 bases fit TRBD1. Unmatched junction bases numbered 4, after V lost 2 bases and J lost 7 bases. The CDR3 spans 15 residues. Germline V CDR1 and CDR2: KGHSH, LQKENI. The CDR3, as DNA: TGTGCCAGCTCACCAGGACAGGGGGCGCAGAATGAGCAGTTCTTC. It translates to CASSPGQGAQNEQFF.

This clone was picked up one time. This chain uses TRBV19 with TRBJ1-4; D is undetermined. The V and J ends lost 4 bases and 7 bases respectively, with 16 bases between them. The CDR3 length is 15 residues. Germline values: CDR1 LNHDA, CDR2 SQIVND (reference sequence). The CDR3 region has the DNA TGTGCCAGTAGTACCGCACGGATAGCCCTTGAAAAACTGTTTTTT. Protein: CASSTARIALEKLFF.

This chain connects TRBV19 to TRBJ2-1, with TRBD2 identical over 8 bases. V lost 5 bases and J lost 3; bases outside the gene matches: 6. Germline values: CDR1 LNHDA, CDR2 SQIVND (reference sequence). CDR3 length equals 15 residues. The CDR3 reads CASSGMAGGYNEQFF. CDR3 in DNA: TGTGCCAGTAGTGGGATGGCGGGAGGCTACAATGAGCAGTTCTTC.

The count of this clone is one. This chain uses TRBV6-5 with TRBJ2-1; 13 nucleotides line up with TRBD2. V gave up 2 bases and J gave up 5 bases; unmatched junction bases: 3. The CDR3 runs 16 residues. CDR1 is MNHEY and CDR2 is SVGAGI in the germline V gene. CDR3 sequence reads: CASSYAGTSGNNEQFF. CDR3 nucleotides: TGTGCCAGCAGTTACGCCGGGACTAGCGGGAACAATGAGCAGTTCTTC.

The V call is TRBV7-3, the J call TRBJ2-1; TRBD1 might be the D (6 bases). Trimming removed 3 bases at V and 2 bases at J, with 14 bases between. Germline V lookup: CDR1 SGHTA, CDR2 FQGTGA. The CDR3 sequence is 16 residues long. CDR3 DNA: TGTGCCAGCAGCTTTACCGGGACACAACCCTACAATGAGCAGTTCTTC. Encoded protein: CASSFTGTQPYNEQFF.

This chain links TRBV7-7 with TRBJ2-1; 9 nucleotides match TRBD2. Germline CDR1 is SSHAT and CDR2 is FNYEAQ (reference sequence). J gave up 6 bases and V 5 bases, and 8 bases lay outside the gene matches. CDR3 length: 15 amino acids. This CDR3 reads CASSHQAGGFNEQFF. CDR3 in DNA: TGTGCCAGCAGCCACCAAGCGGGAGGATTCAATGAGCAGTTCTTC. The full variable domain, in which reference TRBV7-7 and TRBJ2-1 provide the parts outside the CDR3, is GAGVSQSPRYKVTKRGQDVTLRCDPISSHATLYWYQQALGQGPEFLTYFNYEAQPDKSGLPSDRFSAERPEGSISTLTIQRTEQRDSAMYRCASSHQAGGFNEQFFGPGTRLTVL.

The V call is TRBV19, the J call TRBJ1-5; D is unclear. Germline CDR1 and CDR2: LNHDA and SQIVND (reference sequence). V lost 1 base to trimming and J lost 1 base, with 8 bases between them. The CDR3 extends over 15 amino acids. CDR3 sequence: CASSIAHSSNQPQHF. In nucleotides, the CDR3 is TGTGCCAGTAGTATAGCCCACTCCAGCAATCAGCCCCAGCATTTT.

Here the CDR3 reads CATQNPTGDGNYGYTF. Written as DNA, the CDR3 is TGTGCCACCCAAAATCCGACAGGGGACGGTAACTATGGCTACACCTTC. V gene TRBV28 combines with J gene TRBJ1-2; the match to TRBD1 covers 8 bases. The V gene end was trimmed by 10 bases and the J gene end by 1 base; junction bases not matched to a gene: 14. The CDR3 sequence is 16 residues long. Germline V lookup: CDR1 MDHEN, CDR2 SYDVKM.

V usage is TRBV5-5 and J usage is TRBJ1-6; 7 bases are a match to TRBD1. J was trimmed by 7 bases and V by 5 bases; bases with no gene match: 6. The CDR3 runs to 14 residues. Germline V gives CDR1 SGHKS, CDR2 YYEKEE (reference sequence). The CDR3 region has the DNA TGTGCCAGCAGAACCCGGACAGGCAATTCACCCCTCCACTTT. Translating it yields CASRTRTGNSPLHF.

About this clone: At one boundary the junction diverges from the germline segment, which might be a read error. V gene TRBV15 combines with J gene TRBJ2-7, with D maybe TRBD1 (6 bases). CDR3 length equals 14 residues. The germline gives CDR1 LNHNV, CDR2 YYDKDF (reference sequence). In DNA, the CDR3 is TGTGCCACCAACAGAGAGAGGGGACATAGCGAGCAGTACTTC. Translated: CATNRERGHSEQYF.

V usage is TRBV27 and J usage is TRBJ2-7; 9 bases match TRBD1. This CDR3 is built from 14 residues. Germline assignment: CDR1 MNHEY and CDR2 SMNVEV (reference sequence). Trimming cost V 5 bases and J 1 base; bases outside gene matches: 3. The DNA for the CDR3 is TGTGCCAGCAGTATCGGGACAGGGTCCTACGAGCAGTACTTC. It codes for CASSIGTGSYEQYF.

The rearrangement uses TRBV2 and TRBJ1-1, with no clear D. The CDR3 totals 13 residues. The V and J ends lost 5 bases and 0 bases respectively, with 7 bases between them. Germline assignment: CDR1 SNHLY and CDR2 FYNNEI. The DNA for the CDR3 is TGTGCCAGCAGTTCCCACATGAACACTGAAGCTTTCTTT. This codes for CASSSHMNTEAFF.